This T cell receptor beta chain was sequenced during a study of cytomegalovirus exposure and HLA in healthy donors. These donors were members of the approximately 120-subject validation cohort, a group separate from the approximately 680-subject first cohort. Study conclusions and caveats: Investigators reported under 200 TCR beta chains as tied to cytomegalovirus. CMV antigen specificity of a few CMV-associated chains was confirmed in vitro. That first-cohort TCR clusters tended to co-occur in the 90 to 150 validation repertoires was found in a later analysis.

With regard to this clone: Its antigen is undetermined.

The protocol was immunoSEQ multiplex PCR, while the TCRdb copy is restricted to in-frame clones and leaves out a portion. The data show roughly 190,000 clones, with roughly 83% seen just once and more than 1.2% held by the top ten. The receptor's source is a woman aged 18-29 years in good health and CMV-seronegative. Sequencing used PBMCs.

The CDR3 region has the DNA TGTGCCAGCTCACCACCTAGACAGAAAAGTGAAGCTTTCTTT. Translated: CASSPPRQKSEAFF. V usage is TRBV18 and J usage is TRBJ1-1; D may be TRBD1 (5 bases). Germline V gene data show CDR1 as KGHSH and CDR2 as LQKENI. Trimming removed 0 bases at V and 7 bases at J, with 12 bases between. CDR3 size: 14 residues.